The 3 T cell receptor beta chains below were found in one sample sequenced in a study of CD8+ T cells in alopecia areata. Extraction of RNA preceded its reverse transcription into cDNA, which served as the sequencing template. Assay: immunoSEQ multiplex PCR; the TCRdb copy retains only in-frame clones and omits some. The table lists around 250,000 clones, roughly two thirds of them singletons. Sample: CD4+ T cells sorted from blood, taken at week 0. The receptors shown here come from a human donor with alopecia areata.

V gene TRBV30 combines with J gene TRBJ1-2; 12 bases are a match to TRBD1. Trimming took 3 bases from V and 7 from J; bases not matched to a gene: 12. The CDR3 has 16 residues. Per the germline V gene, CDR1 is GTSNPN and CDR2 is SVGIG (reference sequence). CDR3 protein: CAWSQPGTGGAGGYTF. DNA of the CDR3: TGTGCCTGGAGCCAACCCGGGACAGGGGGCGCCGGTGGCTACACCTTC.

The V gene is TRBV5-4, the J gene TRBJ1-1, with no clear D. Germline CDR1 reads SGHNT; CDR2 reads YYREEE (reference sequence). The CDR3 totals 15 residues. V gave up 4 bases and J gave up 4 bases, with 17 bases separating them. The CDR3 DNA sequence: TGTGCCAGCAGCCAACCGGTACCGGGAGGCACTGAAGCTTTCTTT. It specifies CASSQPVPGGTEAFF.

The chain joins TRBV29-1 to TRBJ2-5; D is possibly TRBD1 (5 bases). V lost 3 bases and J 2 bases, leaving 10 bases between the germline ends. The CDR3 spans 13 residues. Germline V gene lookup returns CDR1 SQVTM and CDR2 ANQGSEA. DNA of the CDR3: TGCAGCGTTGACCGCGACAGTCAAGAGACCCAGTACTTC. Translated, it gives CSVDRDSQETQYF. Looking up the rest from reference TRBV29-1 and TRBJ2-5 gives the full variable domain: SAVISQKPSRDICQRGTSLTIQCQVDSQVTMMFWYRQQPGQSLTLIATANQGSEATYESGFVIDKFPISRPNLTFSTLTVSNMSPEDSSIYLCSVDRDSQETQYFGPGTRLLVL.